This T cell receptor beta chain was captured in a study of blood T cell repertoires in COVID-19. Study at large: Samples came from the United States, Italy and Spain, spanning acute and convalescent COVID-19. Sources were T cells, B-cell-depleted T cells, or PBMCs; the material itself was cDNA or gDNA.

Patients from Seattle were sampled longitudinally, starting during active infection. Per the study methods: Estimated nucleated cell counts came from reference gene primer amplification. Assay: immunoSEQ multiplex PCR; the TCRdb copy retains only in-frame clones and omits some. V, J and clone size derive from that table, while D and trimming were established from the DNA sequence. The table lists 200,000 to 300,000 clones, about 87% of them singletons, with over 4% in the top ten. Germline V CDR1 and CDR2: SEHNR, FQNEAQ (reference sequence). The CDR3 has 18 residues. V lost 2 bases and J lost 0, with 19 bases in between.

The rearrangement joins TRBV7-9 to TRBJ1-2; no clear D gene. Sequences were obtained from peripheral blood. The receptor's source is a woman aged 60-75 years with COVID-19, enrolled during active disease. CDR3 coding DNA: TGTGCCAGCAGCTTATATAGCAATCACCCCCAAACTAACTATGGCTACACCTTC. Translation gives CASSLYSNHPQTNYGYTF.